This T cell receptor beta chain comes out of a study of T cell responses to AZD1222 COVID-19 vaccine. The data were produced by immunoSEQ multiplex PCR, yet TCRdb's version contains in-frame clones alone and is incomplete. The sample lists 120,000 or so clones, more than 65% occurring once. Germline lookup yields CDR1 MGHDK and CDR2 SYGVNS. The length of the CDR3 is 12 residues. Note on this clone: Its matching antigen is unknown. The junction shows a germline mismatch at one end, possibly a read error.

Study results and limitations: Possibly, clonal diversity was underestimated; donors were largely white British and included more females. Spike-specific TCR breadth and depth were elevated following two AZD1222 doses. The study identified only five to seven AZD1222 recipients as seropositive at baseline. Per reports, nearly half of all spike-specific TCRs target regions that are unmutated in variants.

Sample: peripheral blood, taken 28 days after the second AZD1222 dose. J is TRBJ1-1 and V is TRBV25-1; D not resolved. This sequence was found in an adult who received the AZD1222 COVID-19 vaccine. The DNA for the CDR3 is TGTGCCAGCAGGGAATCGAACACTGAAGCTTTCTTT. This gives the protein CASRESNTEAFF.